The present T cell receptor beta chain was sequenced within a study of tumor T cells in aggressive B-cell lymphoma. Produced via immunoSEQ multiplex PCR; TCRdb's table is partial and in-frame only. The repertoire holds approximately 2,000 clones, with about 87% as singletons. With 5 bases removed from V and 13 bases from J, the gap between germline ends came to 14 bases. The CDR3 loop spans 11 amino acids. Germline-derived CDR1 and CDR2 are SEHNR and FQNEAQ (reference sequence). The chain combines TRBV7-9 with TRBJ2-5; tentative D call: TRBD2 (6 bases). Sequencing was performed on tumor tissue. This TCR was recovered from an adult with diffuse large B cell lymphoma. This CDR3 is CASSRGGVVYF. Written as DNA, the CDR3 is TGTGCCAGCAGCCGGGGCGGGGTGGTGTACTTC.